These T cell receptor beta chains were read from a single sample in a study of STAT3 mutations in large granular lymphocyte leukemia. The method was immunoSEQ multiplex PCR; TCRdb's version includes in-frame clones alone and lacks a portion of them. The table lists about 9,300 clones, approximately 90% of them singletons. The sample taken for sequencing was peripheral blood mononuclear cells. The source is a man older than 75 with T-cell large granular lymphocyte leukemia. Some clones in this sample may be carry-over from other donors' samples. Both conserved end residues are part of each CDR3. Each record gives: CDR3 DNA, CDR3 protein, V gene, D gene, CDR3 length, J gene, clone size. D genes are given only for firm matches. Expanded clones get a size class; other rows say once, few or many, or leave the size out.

CDR3 DNA: TGTGCCAGCAGCTTAGTTCGTGGACTAGATACGCAGTATTTT
CDR3 protein: CASSLVRGLDTQYF
V gene: TRBV7-2
D gene: -
CDR3 length: 14
J gene: TRBJ2-3
clone size: -

CDR3 DNA: TGTGCCAGCAGCCCGAGCATGACAGGGGTACAAGAGACCCAGTACTTC
CDR3 protein: CASSPSMTGVQETQYF
V gene: TRBV5-4
D gene: TRBD1
CDR3 length: 16
J gene: TRBJ2-5
clone size: -

CDR3 DNA: TGTGCCAGTAGTATTCCCGGAAGATTGGGAAACACCATATATTTT
CDR3 protein: CASSIPGRLGNTIYF
V gene: TRBV19
D gene: -
CDR3 length: 15
J gene: TRBJ1-3
clone size: few

CDR3 DNA: TGCGCCAGCAGCCTACGGGGGGGGGATGAGCAGTTCTTC
CDR3 protein: CASSLRGGDEQFF
V gene: TRBV5-1
D gene: TRBD2
CDR3 length: 13
J gene: TRBJ2-1
clone size: -

CDR3 DNA: TGTGCCAGCAGCTTTCCCCCGGGGAACACTGAAGCTTTCTTT
CDR3 protein: CASSFPPGNTEAFF
V gene: TRBV5-4
D gene: -
CDR3 length: 14
J gene: TRBJ1-1
clone size: -

CDR3 DNA: TGTGCCACCGCGGACAGGGGGGCAGAGACCCAGTACTTC
CDR3 protein: CATADRGAETQYF
V gene: TRBV10-3
D gene: TRBD1
CDR3 length: 13
J gene: TRBJ2-5
clone size: -

CDR3 DNA: TGCGCCAGCACTCCGACGGGGGGGATTAACACCGGGGAGCTGTTTTTT
CDR3 protein: CASTPTGGINTGELFF
V gene: TRBV5-1
D gene: TRBD2
CDR3 length: 16
J gene: TRBJ2-2
clone size: -

CDR3 DNA: TGTGCCAGCAGACTGGGGGGTGAATATGGCTACACCTTC
CDR3 protein: CASRLGGEYGYTF
V gene: TRBV28
D gene: -
CDR3 length: 13
J gene: TRBJ1-2
clone size: -

CDR3 DNA: TGTGCCAGCAGTGTTGTGGCAGCCGGCAATCAGCCCCAGCATTTT
CDR3 protein: CASSVVAAGNQPQHF
V gene: TRBV6-1
D gene: -
CDR3 length: 15
J gene: TRBJ1-5
clone size: -

CDR3 DNA: TGTGCCAGCTCACCCCCAACTACCACCCCGGATACGCAGTATTTT
CDR3 protein: CASSPPTTTPDTQYF
V gene: TRBV18
D gene: -
CDR3 length: 15
J gene: TRBJ2-3
clone size: -

CDR3 DNA: TGCAGCGTTGAGGGGTTTGAAGCTTTCTTT
CDR3 protein: CSVEGFEAFF
V gene: TRBV29-1
D gene: -
CDR3 length: 10
J gene: TRBJ1-1
clone size: -

CDR3 DNA: TGTGCCAGCTCCGTGACAGGGACAACCGGGGAGCTGTTTTTT
CDR3 protein: CASSVTGTTGELFF
V gene: TRBV18
D gene: TRBD1
CDR3 length: 14
J gene: TRBJ2-2
clone size: -

CDR3 DNA: TGTGCCAGCAGCATCGGGTTTTCTGGAAACACCATATATTTT
CDR3 protein: CASSIGFSGNTIYF
V gene: TRBV7-9
D gene: -
CDR3 length: 14
J gene: TRBJ1-3
clone size: -

CDR3 DNA: TGTGCCAGCAGCTTAGCGGAGTTCACAGGTTTGGGCGAGCAGTACTTC
CDR3 protein: CASSLAEFTGLGEQYF
V gene: TRBV11-1
D gene: -
CDR3 length: 16
J gene: TRBJ2-7
clone size: -

CDR3 DNA: TGCAGTGCTAGCCCGGGTGAAAAACTGTTTTTT
CDR3 protein: CSASPGEKLFF
V gene: TRBV20-1
D gene: -
CDR3 length: 11
J gene: TRBJ1-4
clone size: -

CDR3 DNA: TGTGCCAGCAGCTTAACAGGTCCAGATTACAATGAGCAGTTCTTC
CDR3 protein: CASSLTGPDYNEQFF
V gene: TRBV7-9
D gene: -
CDR3 length: 15
J gene: TRBJ2-1
clone size: few

CDR3 DNA: TGTGCCAGCAGCCAAACCGTGGACGGGGAAAAACTGTTTTTT
CDR3 protein: CASSQTVDGEKLFF
V gene: TRBV5-4
D gene: -
CDR3 length: 14
J gene: TRBJ1-4
clone size: -

CDR3 DNA: TGTGCCAGCAGGGTGAGACAGAACACCGGGGAGCTGTTTTTT
CDR3 protein: CASRVRQNTGELFF
V gene: TRBV2
D gene: -
CDR3 length: 14
J gene: TRBJ2-2
clone size: -

CDR3 DNA: TGTGCCAGCAGTTTATCAGGCGGGAACTACGAGCAGTACTTC
CDR3 protein: CASSLSGGNYEQYF
V gene: TRBV27
D gene: -
CDR3 length: 14
J gene: TRBJ2-7
clone size: -

CDR3 DNA: TGTGCCAGCAGCTTGGCGGGAGGGAGCTCCTACGAGCAGTACTTC
CDR3 protein: CASSLAGGSSYEQYF
V gene: TRBV5-6
D gene: TRBD2
CDR3 length: 15
J gene: TRBJ2-7
clone size: once

CDR3 DNA: TGCGCCAGCAGCTTACAGAGTGGAGGCACCTACGAGCAGTACTTC
CDR3 protein: CASSLQSGGTYEQYF
V gene: TRBV5-1
D gene: -
CDR3 length: 15
J gene: TRBJ2-7
clone size: -

CDR3 DNA: TGCAGCGTCGGGCCATACCAAGAGACCCAGTACTTC
CDR3 protein: CSVGPYQETQYF
V gene: TRBV29-1
D gene: -
CDR3 length: 12
J gene: TRBJ2-5
clone size: once

CDR3 DNA: TGTGCCAGTAGTATGGGAGGGACTAGCACAGATACGCAGTATTTT
CDR3 protein: CASSMGGTSTDTQYF
V gene: TRBV19
D gene: TRBD2
CDR3 length: 15
J gene: TRBJ2-3
clone size: -

CDR3 DNA: TGCAGCGTTCGGACTAGCGGGGGGGTGGGTACGCAGTATTTT
CDR3 protein: CSVRTSGGVGTQYF
V gene: TRBV29-1
D gene: TRBD2
CDR3 length: 14
J gene: TRBJ2-3
clone size: -

CDR3 DNA: TGTGCCAGTAGTATACAGGGAGGAGGGTATGGCTACACCTTC
CDR3 protein: CASSIQGGGYGYTF
V gene: TRBV19
D gene: -
CDR3 length: 14
J gene: TRBJ1-2
clone size: -

CDR3 DNA: TGCGCCAGCAGCCCCGGACAGGGTGGGAATGAGCAGTTCTTC
CDR3 protein: CASSPGQGGNEQFF
V gene: TRBV5-1
D gene: TRBD1
CDR3 length: 14
J gene: TRBJ2-1
clone size: -

CDR3 DNA: TGTGCTAGCAGCCAAAGAGAGGGTTCACCCCTCCACTTT
CDR3 protein: CASSQREGSPLHF
V gene: TRBV7-7
D gene: -
CDR3 length: 13
J gene: TRBJ1-6
clone size: -

CDR3 DNA: TGTGCCAGCATCCCGGGACATGGAGAGACCCAGTACTTC
CDR3 protein: CASIPGHGETQYF
V gene: TRBV6-1
D gene: -
CDR3 length: 13
J gene: TRBJ2-5
clone size: -

CDR3 DNA: TGTGCCAGCTCATCAGGGGATCGTAGTAATTTCATTCAGTACTTC
CDR3 protein: CASSSGDRSNFIQYF
V gene: TRBV18
D gene: -
CDR3 length: 15
J gene: TRBJ2-4
clone size: -

CDR3 DNA: TGTGCCAGCAGCTTAGGGCCATATGGCTACACCTTC
CDR3 protein: CASSLGPYGYTF
V gene: TRBV7-9
D gene: -
CDR3 length: 12
J gene: TRBJ1-2
clone size: -

CDR3 DNA: TGTGCCAGCAGCCCTAAGGCGGGGACAGGGAGATACGAGCAGTACTTC
CDR3 protein: CASSPKAGTGRYEQYF
V gene: TRBV11-1
D gene: TRBD1
CDR3 length: 16
J gene: TRBJ2-7
clone size: -

CDR3 DNA: TGTGCCAGCAGCTTAGCGCAGGGCTACGAGCAGTACTTC
CDR3 protein: CASSLAQGYEQYF
V gene: TRBV7-2
D gene: -
CDR3 length: 13
J gene: TRBJ2-7
clone size: once

CDR3 DNA: TGCGCCAGCAGCCAAAGGGAGGGGGGTTTGGAGACCCAGTACTTC
CDR3 protein: CASSQREGGLETQYF
V gene: TRBV4-1
D gene: -
CDR3 length: 15
J gene: TRBJ2-5
clone size: medium-sized

CDR3 DNA: TGTGCCAGCTCACCACCGGGCGACACTGAAGCTTTCTTT
CDR3 protein: CASSPPGDTEAFF
V gene: TRBV18
D gene: -
CDR3 length: 13
J gene: TRBJ1-1
clone size: -

CDR3 DNA: TGTGCCAGCAGCCAAATTAAGGATCAGCCCCAGCATTTT
CDR3 protein: CASSQIKDQPQHF
V gene: TRBV7-9
D gene: -
CDR3 length: 13
J gene: TRBJ1-5
clone size: -

CDR3 DNA: TGTGCCAGCAGTCCCCGGGACAGGGGGCAGGGTGGCTACACCTTC
CDR3 protein: CASSPRDRGQGGYTF
V gene: TRBV27
D gene: TRBD1
CDR3 length: 15
J gene: TRBJ1-2
clone size: once

CDR3 DNA: TGCGCCAGCAGTGAGAGTTACGAGCAGTACTTC
CDR3 protein: CASSESYEQYF
V gene: TRBV10-2
D gene: -
CDR3 length: 11
J gene: TRBJ2-7
clone size: once

CDR3 DNA: TGTGCCAGCAGCTTCCGGGGACAGGGAAACTATGGCTACACCTTC
CDR3 protein: CASSFRGQGNYGYTF
V gene: TRBV5-6
D gene: TRBD1
CDR3 length: 15
J gene: TRBJ1-2
clone size: few

CDR3 DNA: TGTGCCAGCAGTAGGTCCGGGACAGGGAATTCACCCCTCCACTTT
CDR3 protein: CASSRSGTGNSPLHF
V gene: TRBV6-5
D gene: TRBD1
CDR3 length: 15
J gene: TRBJ1-6
clone size: few

CDR3 DNA: TGTGCCAGCAGTGAGCACGGGGGCGGGTACGAGCAGTACTTC
CDR3 protein: CASSEHGGGYEQYF
V gene: TRBV2
D gene: -
CDR3 length: 14
J gene: TRBJ2-7
clone size: -

CDR3 DNA: TGTGCCGTACAGGGAGGGTTTAATGAAAAACTGTTTTTT
CDR3 protein: CAVQGGFNEKLFF
V gene: TRBV6-6
D gene: -
CDR3 length: 13
J gene: TRBJ1-4
clone size: -

CDR3 DNA: TGCGCCAGCAGCTTCGAACAGGGTGGGGAAAAACTGTTTTTT
CDR3 protein: CASSFEQGGEKLFF
V gene: TRBV5-1
D gene: -
CDR3 length: 14
J gene: TRBJ1-4
clone size: -

CDR3 DNA: TGTGCCAGCAGCCCAACGGGACAGCTCAATTCACCCCTCCACTTT
CDR3 protein: CASSPTGQLNSPLHF
V gene: TRBV14
D gene: TRBD1
CDR3 length: 15
J gene: TRBJ1-6
clone size: once

CDR3 DNA: TGCGCCAGCAGCCAAGATTCTCGGACAGGGTCTAATGAAAAACTGTTTTTT
CDR3 protein: CASSQDSRTGSNEKLFF
V gene: TRBV4-3
D gene: TRBD1
CDR3 length: 17
J gene: TRBJ1-4
clone size: -

CDR3 DNA: TGTGCCAGCAGCTCCCGAGGCGGACTAGCGGGGGCCTACGAGCAGTACTTC
CDR3 protein: CASSSRGGLAGAYEQYF
V gene: TRBV5-4
D gene: TRBD2
CDR3 length: 17
J gene: TRBJ2-7
clone size: -